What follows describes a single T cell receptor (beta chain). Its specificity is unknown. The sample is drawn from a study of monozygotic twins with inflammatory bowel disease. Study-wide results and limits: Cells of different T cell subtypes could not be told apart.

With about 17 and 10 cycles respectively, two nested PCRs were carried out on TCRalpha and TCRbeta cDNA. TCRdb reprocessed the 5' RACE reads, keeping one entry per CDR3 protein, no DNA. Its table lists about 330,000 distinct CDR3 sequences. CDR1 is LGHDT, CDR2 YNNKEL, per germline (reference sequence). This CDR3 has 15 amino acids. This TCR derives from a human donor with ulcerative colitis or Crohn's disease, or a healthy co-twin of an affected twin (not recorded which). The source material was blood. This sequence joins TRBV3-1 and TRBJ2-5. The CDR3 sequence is CASSKEAGYQETQYF.